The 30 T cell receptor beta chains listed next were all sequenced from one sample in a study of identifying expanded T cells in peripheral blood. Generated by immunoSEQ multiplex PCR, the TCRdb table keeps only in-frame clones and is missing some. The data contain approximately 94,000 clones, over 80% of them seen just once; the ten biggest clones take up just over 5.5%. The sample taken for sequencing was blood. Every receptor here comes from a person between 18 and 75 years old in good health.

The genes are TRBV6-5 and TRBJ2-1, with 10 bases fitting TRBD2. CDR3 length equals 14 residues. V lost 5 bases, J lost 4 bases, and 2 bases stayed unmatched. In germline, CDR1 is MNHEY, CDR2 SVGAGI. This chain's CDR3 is CASSGLAEYNEQFF. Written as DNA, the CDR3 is TGTGCCAGCAGTGGACTAGCGGAGTACAATGAGCAGTTCTTC.

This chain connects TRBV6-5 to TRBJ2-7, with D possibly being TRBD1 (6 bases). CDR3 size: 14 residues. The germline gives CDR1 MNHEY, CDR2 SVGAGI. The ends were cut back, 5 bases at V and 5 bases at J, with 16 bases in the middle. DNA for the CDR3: TGTGCCAGCAGTAACAGGATCTCAGGGGACGAGCAGTACTTC. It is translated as CASSNRISGDEQYF.

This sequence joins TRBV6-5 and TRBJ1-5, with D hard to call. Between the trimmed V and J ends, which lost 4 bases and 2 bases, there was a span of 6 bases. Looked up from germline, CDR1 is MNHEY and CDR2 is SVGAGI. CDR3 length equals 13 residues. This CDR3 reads CASSWARNQPQHF. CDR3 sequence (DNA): TGTGCCAGCAGTTGGGCCCGCAATCAGCCCCAGCATTTT.

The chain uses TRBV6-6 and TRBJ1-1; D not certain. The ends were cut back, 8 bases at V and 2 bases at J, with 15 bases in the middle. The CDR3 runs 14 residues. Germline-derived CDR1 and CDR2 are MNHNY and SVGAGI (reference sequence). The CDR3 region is CASREAGSNTEAFF. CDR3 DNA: TGTGCCAGCCGAGAGGCCGGATCCAACACTGAAGCTTTCTTT.

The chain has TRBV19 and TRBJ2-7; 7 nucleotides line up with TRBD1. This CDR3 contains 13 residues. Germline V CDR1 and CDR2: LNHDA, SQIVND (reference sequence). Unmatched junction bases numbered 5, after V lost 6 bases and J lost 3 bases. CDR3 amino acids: CASSRDSIYEQYF. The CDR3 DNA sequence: TGTGCCAGTAGCAGGGACAGTATCTACGAGCAGTACTTC. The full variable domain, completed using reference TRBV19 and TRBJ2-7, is DGGITQSPKYLFRKEGQNVTLSCEQNLNHDAMYWYRQDPGQGLRLIYYSQIVNDFQKGDIAEGYSVSREKKESFPLTVTSAQKNPTAFYLCASSRDSIYEQYFGPGTRLTVT.

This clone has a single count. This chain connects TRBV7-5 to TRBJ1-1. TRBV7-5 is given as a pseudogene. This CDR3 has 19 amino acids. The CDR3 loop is CVRSQTTPIIREEDTEAFF. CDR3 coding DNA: TGTGTCAGAAGCCAAACAACGCCGATCATTAGGGAGGAGGACACTGAAGCTTTCTTT.

CDR3 protein: CASSFIGEETGYTF. In nucleotides, the CDR3 is TGCGCCAGCAGCTTCATCGGGGAGGAGACTGGCTACACCTTC. This chain uses TRBV5-1 with TRBJ1-2; D gene unclear. CDR3 length: 14 amino acids. The V end lost 2 bases, the J end lost 7 bases, and 15 bases lay between the germline ends. Germline V gene data show CDR1 as SGHRS and CDR2 as YFSETQ. The full variable domain, its missing parts supplied by reference TRBV5-1 and TRBJ1-2, is KAGVTQTPRYLIKTRGQQVTLSCSPISGHRSVSWYQQTPGQGLQFLFEYFSETQRNKGNFPGRFSGRQFSNSRSEMNVSTLELGDSALYLCASSFIGEETGYTFGSGTRLTVV.

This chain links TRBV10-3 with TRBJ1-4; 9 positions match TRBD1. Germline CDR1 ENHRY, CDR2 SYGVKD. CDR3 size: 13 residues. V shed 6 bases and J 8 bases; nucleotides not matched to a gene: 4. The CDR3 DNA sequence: TGTGCCATCAGGGACAGGGGAAGGGAAAAACTGTTTTTT. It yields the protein CAIRDRGREKLFF.

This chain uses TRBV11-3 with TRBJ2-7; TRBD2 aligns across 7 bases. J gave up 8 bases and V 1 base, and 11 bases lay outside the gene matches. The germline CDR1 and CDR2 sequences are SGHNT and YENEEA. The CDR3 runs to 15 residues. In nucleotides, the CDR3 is TGTGCCAGCAGCTTAGGGGGTCTAGCGGACCCCCAGCAGTACTTC. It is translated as CASSLGGLADPQQYF.

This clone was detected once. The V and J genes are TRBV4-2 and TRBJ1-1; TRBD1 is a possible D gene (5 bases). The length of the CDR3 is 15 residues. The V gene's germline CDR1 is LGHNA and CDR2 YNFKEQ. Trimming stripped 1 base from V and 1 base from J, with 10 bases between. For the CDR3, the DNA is TGTGCCAGCAGCCAAGGGGGGGTTCGGAACACTGAAGCTTTCTTT. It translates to CASSQGGVRNTEAFF.

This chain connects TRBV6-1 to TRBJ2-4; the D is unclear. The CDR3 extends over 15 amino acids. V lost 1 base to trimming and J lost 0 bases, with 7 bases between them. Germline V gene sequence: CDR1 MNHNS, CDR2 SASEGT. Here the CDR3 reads CASSEVSAAKNIQYF. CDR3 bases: TGTGCCAGCAGTGAAGTATCGGCAGCCAAAAACATTCAGTACTTC.

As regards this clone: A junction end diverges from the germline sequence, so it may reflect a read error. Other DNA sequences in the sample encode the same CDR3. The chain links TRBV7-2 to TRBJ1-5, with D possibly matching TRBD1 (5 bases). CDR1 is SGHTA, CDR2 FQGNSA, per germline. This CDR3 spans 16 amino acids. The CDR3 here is CASSPWGGGSDQPQHF. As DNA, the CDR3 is TGCGCCAGCAGCCCCTGGGGCGGGGGATCGGATCAGCCCCAGCATTTT.

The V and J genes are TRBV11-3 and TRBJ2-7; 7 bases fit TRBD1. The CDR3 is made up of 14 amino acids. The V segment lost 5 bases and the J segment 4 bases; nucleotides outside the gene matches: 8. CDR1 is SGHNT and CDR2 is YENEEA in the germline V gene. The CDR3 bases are TGTGCCAGCAGCCCCTGGTCGGGACAGTACGAGCAGTACTTC. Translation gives CASSPWSGQYEQYF.

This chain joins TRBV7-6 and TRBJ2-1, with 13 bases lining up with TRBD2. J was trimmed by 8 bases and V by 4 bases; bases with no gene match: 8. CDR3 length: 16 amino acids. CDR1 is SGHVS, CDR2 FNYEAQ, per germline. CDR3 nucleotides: TGTGCCAGCAGCTCGGCCGGGACTAGCGGGATCGATGAGCAGTTCTTC. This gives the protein CASSSAGTSGIDEQFF. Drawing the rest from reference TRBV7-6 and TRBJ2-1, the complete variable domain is GAGVSQSPRYKVTKRGQDVALRCDPISGHVSLYWYRQALGQGPEFLTYFNYEAQQDKSGLPNDRFSAERPEGSISTLTIQRTEQRDSAMYRCASSSAGTSGIDEQFFGPGTRLTVL.

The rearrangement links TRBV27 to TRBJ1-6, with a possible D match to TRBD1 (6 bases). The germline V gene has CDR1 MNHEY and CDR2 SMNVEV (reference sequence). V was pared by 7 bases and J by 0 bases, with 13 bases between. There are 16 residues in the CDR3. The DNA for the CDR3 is TGTGCCAGCACCCCTAGGGGGTACTCCTATAATTCACCCCTCCACTTT. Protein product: CASTPRGYSYNSPLHF.

CDR3 DNA sequence: TGTGCCAGCAGCCCGGGGGGAGGGTCCTACGAGCAGTACTTC. This encodes CASSPGGGSYEQYF. This chain joins TRBV7-6 and TRBJ2-7; 7 bases match TRBD2. The CDR3 covers 14 residues. The V gene end was trimmed by 5 bases and the J gene end by 1 base; junction bases not matched to a gene: 5. Germline V CDR1 and CDR2: SGHVS, FNYEAQ.

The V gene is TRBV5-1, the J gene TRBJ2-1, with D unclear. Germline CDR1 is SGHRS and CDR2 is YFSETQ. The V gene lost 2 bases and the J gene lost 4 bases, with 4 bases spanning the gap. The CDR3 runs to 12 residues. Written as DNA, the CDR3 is TGCGCCAGCAGCTTCAATTACAATGAGCAGTTCTTC. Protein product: CASSFNYNEQFF.

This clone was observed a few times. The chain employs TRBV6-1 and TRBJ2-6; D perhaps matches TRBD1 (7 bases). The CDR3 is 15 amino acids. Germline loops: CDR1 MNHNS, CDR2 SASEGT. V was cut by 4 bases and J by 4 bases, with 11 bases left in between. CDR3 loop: CASSGRGLGANVLTF. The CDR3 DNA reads TGTGCCAGCAGTGGGAGGGGGCTCGGGGCCAACGTCCTGACTTTC.

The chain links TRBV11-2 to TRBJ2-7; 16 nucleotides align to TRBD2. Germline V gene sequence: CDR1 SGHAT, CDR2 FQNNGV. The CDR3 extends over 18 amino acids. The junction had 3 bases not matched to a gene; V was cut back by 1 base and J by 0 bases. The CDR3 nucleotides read TGTGCCAGCAGCTTAGGTGGGACTAGCGGGAGGGGCTCCTACGAGCAGTACTTC. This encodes CASSLGGTSGRGSYEQYF. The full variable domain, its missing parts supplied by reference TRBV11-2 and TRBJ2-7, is EAGVAQSPRYKIIEKRQSVAFWCNPISGHATLYWYQQILGQGPKLLIQFQNNGVVDDSQLPKDRFSAERLKGVDSTLKIQPAKLEDSAVYLCASSLGGTSGRGSYEQYFGPGTRLTVT.

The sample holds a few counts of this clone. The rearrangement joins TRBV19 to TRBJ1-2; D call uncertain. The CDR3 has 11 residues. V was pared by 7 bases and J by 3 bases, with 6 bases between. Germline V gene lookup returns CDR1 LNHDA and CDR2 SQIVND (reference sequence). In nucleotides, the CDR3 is TGTGCCAGTATGAGTGACTATGGCTACACCTTC. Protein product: CASMSDYGYTF.

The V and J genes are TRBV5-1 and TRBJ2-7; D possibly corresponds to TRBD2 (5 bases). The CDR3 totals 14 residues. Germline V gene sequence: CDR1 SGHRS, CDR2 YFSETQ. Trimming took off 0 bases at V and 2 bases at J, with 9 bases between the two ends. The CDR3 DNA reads TGCGCCAGCAGCTTGGGTAGCGCAACCTACGAGCAGTACTTC. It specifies CASSLGSATYEQYF.

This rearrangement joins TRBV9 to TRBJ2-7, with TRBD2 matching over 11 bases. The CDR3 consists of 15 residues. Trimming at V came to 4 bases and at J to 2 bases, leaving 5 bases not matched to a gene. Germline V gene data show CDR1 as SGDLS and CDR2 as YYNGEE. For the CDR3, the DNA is TGTGCCAGCAGCACGACTAGCGGGGTAACCTACGAGCAGTACTTC. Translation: CASSTTSGVTYEQYF. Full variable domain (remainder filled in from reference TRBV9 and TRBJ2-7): DSGVTQTPKHLITATGQRVTLRCSPRSGDLSVYWYQQSLDQGLQFLIQYYNGEERAKGNILERFSAQQFPDLHSELNLSSLELGDSALYFCASSTTSGVTYEQYFGPGTRLTVT.

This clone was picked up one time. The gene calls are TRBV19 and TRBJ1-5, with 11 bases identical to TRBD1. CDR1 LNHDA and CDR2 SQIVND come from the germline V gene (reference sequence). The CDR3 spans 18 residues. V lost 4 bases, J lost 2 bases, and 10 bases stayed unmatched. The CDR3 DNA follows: TGTGCCAGTAGTAACATGATGAGGACAGGGGGCGGCAATCAGCCCCAGCATTTT. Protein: CASSNMMRTGGGNQPQHF.

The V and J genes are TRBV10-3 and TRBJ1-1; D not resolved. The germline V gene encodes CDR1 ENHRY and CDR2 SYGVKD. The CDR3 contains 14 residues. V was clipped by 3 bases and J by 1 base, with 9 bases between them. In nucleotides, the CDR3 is TGTGCCATCAGTGACACTCAGAGGAACACTGAAGCTTTCTTT. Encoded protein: CAISDTQRNTEAFF.

The CDR3 DNA reads as TGTGCCAGCAGGGACATTAACACCGGGGAGCTGTTTTTT. It yields the protein CASRDINTGELFF. J is TRBJ2-2 and V is TRBV6-1; D may be TRBD1 (5 bases). The CDR3 consists of 13 residues. The V end lost 6 bases, the J end lost 2 bases, and 7 bases lay between the germline ends. The germline V gene has CDR1 MNHNS and CDR2 SASEGT.

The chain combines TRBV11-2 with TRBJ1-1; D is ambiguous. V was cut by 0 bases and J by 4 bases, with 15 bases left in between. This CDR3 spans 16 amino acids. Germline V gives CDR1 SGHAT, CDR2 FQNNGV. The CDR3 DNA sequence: TGTGCCAGCAGCTTAGAGGCAGCCAGTTCGGGCACTGAAGCTTTCTTT. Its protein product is CASSLEAASSGTEAFF.

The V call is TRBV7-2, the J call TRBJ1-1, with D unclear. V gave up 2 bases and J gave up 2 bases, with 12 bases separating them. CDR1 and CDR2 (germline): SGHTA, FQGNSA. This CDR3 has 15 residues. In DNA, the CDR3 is TGTGCCAGCAGCTTAAGTGTGATGATCAACACTGAAGCTTTCTTT. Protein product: CASSLSVMINTEAFF.

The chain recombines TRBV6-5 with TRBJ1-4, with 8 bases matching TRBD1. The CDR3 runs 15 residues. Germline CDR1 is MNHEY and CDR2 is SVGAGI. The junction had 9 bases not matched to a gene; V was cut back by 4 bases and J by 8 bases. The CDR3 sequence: CASSLGTGGYEKLFF. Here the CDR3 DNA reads TGTGCCAGCAGTTTAGGGACAGGAGGGTACGAAAAACTGTTTTTT.

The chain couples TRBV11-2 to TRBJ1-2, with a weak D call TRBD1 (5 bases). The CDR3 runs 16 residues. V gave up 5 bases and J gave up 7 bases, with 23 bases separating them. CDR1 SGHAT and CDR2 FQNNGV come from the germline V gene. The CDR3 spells CASSPNRDSRLGGYTF. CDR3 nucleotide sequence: TGTGCCAGCAGCCCCAACCGGGACTCTCGCTTGGGTGGCTACACCTTC. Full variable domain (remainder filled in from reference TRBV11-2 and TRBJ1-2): EAGVAQSPRYKIIEKRQSVAFWCNPISGHATLYWYQQILGQGPKLLIQFQNNGVVDDSQLPKDRFSAERLKGVDSTLKIQPAKLEDSAVYLCASSPNRDSRLGGYTFGSGTRLTVV.

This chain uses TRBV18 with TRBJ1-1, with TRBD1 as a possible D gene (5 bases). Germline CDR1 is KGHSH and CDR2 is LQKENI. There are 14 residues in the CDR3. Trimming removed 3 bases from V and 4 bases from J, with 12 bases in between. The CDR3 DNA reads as TGTGCCAGCTCACCGTACCAGGGACTCACTGAAGCTTTCTTT. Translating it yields CASSPYQGLTEAFF.